These 18 T cell receptor beta chains came from one sample sequenced in a study of T cells expressing NK-cell markers. Each CDR3 protein gets one entry in TCRdb, which reprocessed the 5' RACE reads and gives no DNA. This sample's clone table lists under 500,000 distinct CDR3 sequences. Sample: blood T cells: a sorted CD56 or NKG2C T cell subset, CD4+ or CD8+ T cells, or bulk PBMC T cells (not recorded which). Receptor source: a woman between 18 and 70 years old in good health.

The chain couples TRBV10-1 to TRBJ2-3; TCRdb designates TRBD2, a call that cannot be tested without DNA. Germline V lookup: CDR1 WNHNN, CDR2 SYGVQD (reference sequence). The CDR3 consists of 18 residues. CDR3 sequence reads: CASSGRSGKGLVGDTQYF.

This sequence joins TRBV21-1 and TRBJ2-1; TCRdb lists TRBD2, though no DNA is available to test this call. TRBV21-1 is a documented pseudogene. The CDR3 consists of 17 residues. The CDR3 protein is CASSNTRTSGGAYEQFF.

CDR3: CASSLLGGTNTGELFF. This rearrangement joins TRBV5-1 to TRBJ2-2; the D call of TRBD2 rests on TCRdb alone, since no DNA is present to check it. Germline loops: CDR1 SGHRS, CDR2 YFSETQ. This CDR3 has 16 residues. Looking up the rest from reference TRBV5-1 and TRBJ2-2 gives the full variable domain: KAGVTQTPRYLIKTRGQQVTLSCSPISGHRSVSWYQQTPGQGLQFLFEYFSETQRNKGNFPGRFSGRQFSNSRSEMNVSTLELGDSALYLCASSLLGGTNTGELFFGEGSRLTVL.

The chain couples TRBV27 to TRBJ1-2; TCRdb outputs TRBD1, but without DNA this stays unchecked. The CDR3 runs 14 residues. CDR1 and CDR2 from the germline V gene are MNHEY and SMNVEV (reference sequence). This CDR3 is CASSGMRGDYGYTF.

The gene calls are TRBV12-3 or TRBV12-4 and TRBJ1-1; the D call from TCRdb, TRBD1, cannot be confirmed without DNA. The CDR3 runs to 16 residues. This chain's CDR3 is CASRTGQVLMNTEAFF.

The chain uses TRBV4-2 and TRBJ2-7. This CDR3 is 16 amino acids long. The germline gives CDR1 LGHNA, CDR2 YNFKEQ. The CDR3 region is CASSQGASSVSYEQYF.

The chain employs TRBV4-2 and TRBJ2-7. Germline CDR1 LGHNA, CDR2 YNFKEQ. CDR3 length: 15 residues. CDR3 amino acids: CASSQEIQTPYEQYF.

This chain connects TRBV12-3 or TRBV12-4 to TRBJ2-4; TCRdb's assignment of TRBD2 cannot be checked, as there is no DNA. The CDR3 spans 14 residues. This CDR3 is CASTRASGSIIQYF.

The chain links TRBV7-2 to TRBJ2-1; TCRdb gives TRBD2 as the D gene, but with no DNA this cannot be confirmed. Germline CDR1 reads SGHTA; CDR2 reads FQGNSA. CDR3 length: 16 amino acids. CDR3 sequence: CASSSGSGNHYNEQFF.

V usage is TRBV5-4 and J usage is TRBJ2-1; the TCRdb D gene call, TRBD2, has no DNA to confirm it. The CDR3 has 15 residues. CDR1 and CDR2 (germline): SGHNT, YYREEE (reference sequence). The CDR3: CASSNGGSTGNEQFF.

The V gene is TRBV7-2, the J gene TRBJ2-2; TCRdb's D call, TRBD1, is unchecked because there is no DNA. This CDR3 has 15 residues. CDR1 SGHTA and CDR2 FQGNSA come from the germline V gene. CDR3 residues: CASSSYRVDTGELFF.

The J gene is TRBJ1-5, the V gene TRBV7-6; there is no DNA to check the TCRdb D call of TRBD1. The CDR3 contains 13 residues. Germline-derived CDR1 and CDR2 are SGHVS and FNYEAQ. The CDR3 reads CASSPDTNQPQHF.

The chain couples TRBV5-4 to TRBJ1-2; the TCRdb call, TRBD1, lacks DNA for checking. CDR1 SGHNT and CDR2 YYREEE come from the germline V gene (reference sequence). This CDR3 is 13 amino acids long. CDR3 sequence: CASSFLQGYGYTF.

The chain joins TRBV2 to TRBJ2-7; lacking DNA, the TRBD1 call made by TCRdb goes unchecked. CDR1 is SNHLY, CDR2 FYNNEI, per germline. There are 15 residues in the CDR3. Here the CDR3 reads CASSGSGTGDAEQYF.

The J gene is TRBJ1-4, the V gene TRBV12-3 or TRBV12-4; there is no DNA to check the TCRdb D call of TRBD1. The CDR3 is 13 amino acids. The CDR3 loop is CASSTSGVEKLFF.

The chain employs TRBV11-2 and TRBJ1-2; absent DNA, TCRdb's TRBD1 call cannot be checked. This CDR3 has 14 amino acids. The V gene's germline CDR1 is SGHAT and CDR2 FQNNGV. This chain's CDR3 is CASSQYGQGHGYTF. The complete variable domain, with remaining parts taken from reference TRBV11-2 and TRBJ1-2, reads EAGVAQSPRYKIIEKRQSVAFWCNPISGHATLYWYQQILGQGPKLLIQFQNNGVVDDSQLPKDRFSAERLKGVDSTLKIQPAKLEDSAVYLCASSQYGQGHGYTFGSGTRLTVV.

The rearrangement links TRBV11-2 to TRBJ1-3. Looked up from germline, CDR1 is SGHAT and CDR2 is FQNNGV. This CDR3 is built from 16 residues. CDR3 sequence reads: CASSLDPESSGNTIYF.

The V call is TRBV7-3, the J call TRBJ1-1; absent DNA, TCRdb's TRBD1 call cannot be checked. The CDR3 covers 14 residues. Germline V gene data show CDR1 as SGHTA and CDR2 as FQGTGA. The CDR3 reads CASSLGRQGAEAFF.